The rows below give T cell receptor beta chains drawn from one sample of a study of T-cell memory formation after mild COVID-19. One entry per CDR3 protein, called by TCRdb with MiXCR from the 5' RACE reads. The sample records around 300,000 distinct CDR3 sequences, 12% to 15% being singletons. The sample taken for sequencing was PBMCs or a T cell subset sorted from them (not recorded which). These receptors originate from a man aged 18 to 30 who had mild COVID-19 (a few samples of this study predate the infection). Cell type and time point are not known. CDR3s include the opening cysteine and the closing phenylalanine or tryptophan. A D gene is named only where the DNA matches it firmly. The size entry is marked missing in some rows and otherwise reads once, few, many or a size class.

>TRBV7-2|-|-|TRBJ1-5
TGTGCCAGCAGCTTAGCGCCCGTTGCCCAGCCCCAGCATTTT
CASSLAPVAQPQHF
>TRBV28|TRBD2|many|TRBJ2-5
TGTGCCAGCAGTTTCCCCTCTGGGACTATAGAGACCCAGTACTTC
CASSFPSGTIETQYF
>TRBV5-1|-|-|TRBJ2-2
TGCGCCAGCAGCTCCCGGGGGGCGCCGAACACCGGGGATCTGTTTTTT
CASSSRGAPNTGDLFF
>TRBV7-9|TRBD1|-|TRBJ2-7
TGTGCCAGCAGCTACCTGACAGGGGGCCAGACCTACGAGCAGTACTTC
CASSYLTGGQTYEQYF
>TRBV2|-|few|TRBJ2-3
TGTGCCAGCAGTGTAATGTACACAGATACGCAGTATTTT
CASSVMYTDTQYF
>TRBV6-2/TRBV6-3|-|few|TRBJ2-1
TGTGCCAGCAGTTACGGTGGGGGAGAACCCGGACAAGGAGACCCGGATGAGCAGTTCTTC
CASSYGGGEPGQGDPDEQFF
>TRBV3-1|-|few|TRBJ2-1
TGTGCCAGCAGCCAAACGGGGTGGGGTGAGCAGTTCTTC
CASSQTGWGEQFF
>TRBV30|-|-|TRBJ2-7
TGTGCCTGGTCCTTAGGGCAGAGCTCCTACGAGCAGTACTTC
CAWSLGQSSYEQYF
>TRBV25-1|-|-|TRBJ2-5
TGTGCCAGCAGTAGTAAGGGGTTCGGGCACCAAGAGACCCAGTACTTC
CASSSKGFGHQETQYF
>TRBV5-1|-|many|TRBJ1-2
TGCGCCAGCAGCGATCAGGGAGGGGTTGGCTACACCTTC
CASSDQGGVGYTF
>TRBV5-8|-|-|TRBJ2-7
TGTGCCAGCAGCCCACCAACCTACGAGCAGTACTTC
CASSPPTYEQYF
>TRBV7-9|-|few|TRBJ1-3
TGTGCCAGCAGCAATACTCCATCTGGGAACGAAAACACCATATATTTT
CASSNTPSGNENTIYF
>TRBV3-1|-|few|TRBJ1-1
TGTGCCAGCAGCCAAGGGCTCGGCAGGGCCCGTGAAGCTTTCTTT
CASSQGLGRAREAFF
>TRBV5-1|-|few|TRBJ2-3
TGCGCCAGCTTGGGACAACGCACAGATACGCAGTATTTT
CASLGQRTDTQYF
>TRBV6-5|-|few|TRBJ2-7
TGTGCCAGCAGTCTTGTCGAGGCCTCCTACGAGCAGTACTTC
CASSLVEASYEQYF
>TRBV7-3|-|many|TRBJ2-3
TGTGCCAGCAGCTCCTCGAGGGAAGATACGCAGTATTTT
CASSSSREDTQYF
>TRBV5-6|-|many|TRBJ2-3
TGTGCCAGCAGCTCCCCCAGGGGACAGGGGACCCTACTAGCGGGGGTCACAGATACGCAGTATTTT
CASSSPRGQGTLLAGVTDTQYF
>TRBV7-2|-|-|TRBJ2-5
TGTGCCAGCAGGGGGTCGTGGCAGCAAGAGACCCAGTACTTC
CASRGSWQQETQYF
>TRBV7-8|-|few|TRBJ2-3
TGTGCCAGCAGGTCGAGAAGGAGCACAGATACGCAGTATTTT
CASRSRRSTDTQYF
>TRBV12-3/TRBV12-4|TRBD1|few|TRBJ2-3
TGTGCCAGCAGTCAAGGGAACAGGGGCGGCACAGATACGCAGTATTTT
CASSQGNRGGTDTQYF
>TRBV4-1|-|many|TRBJ2-1
TGCGCCAGCAGCCAAGGGGTTACCGGGGGGCCCAAAACCAATGAGCAGTTCTTC
CASSQGVTGGPKTNEQFF
>TRBV3-1|-|-|TRBJ1-6
TGTGCCAGCAATGGGGGAGCCTCACCCCTCCACTTT
CASNGGASPLHF
>TRBV12-3/TRBV12-4|-|once|TRBJ2-3
TGTGCCAGCGCTGAAGGGCGTGTGCAGTATTTT
CASAEGRVQYF
>TRBV6-2/TRBV6-3|-|-|TRBJ1-5
TGTGCCAGCAGTTACGACTCTACCCCGAATCAGCCCCAGCATTTT
CASSYDSTPNQPQHF
>TRBV2|-|few|TRBJ2-7
TGTGCCAGCAGTATTATACCCTACGAGCAGTACTTC
CASSIIPYEQYF
>TRBV7-2|-|-|TRBJ2-6
TGTGCCAGCAGCTCTCCGAATGGGGCCAACGTCCTGACTTTC
CASSSPNGANVLTF
>TRBV7-3|TRBD1|-|TRBJ1-2
TGTGCCAGCAGCTTTGGGACAGGCCGAGCGGGCGGCTACACCTTC
CASSFGTGRAGGYTF
>TRBV14|TRBD1|-|TRBJ1-1
TGTGCCAGCAGCGCCCAACCGGGACAGGGGCTTACTGAAGCTTTCTTT
CASSAQPGQGLTEAFF
>TRBV12-3/TRBV12-4|-|many|TRBJ2-7
TGTGCCAGCAGGGACCAGGTTGGGGGCTCCTACGAGCAGTACTTC
CASRDQVGGSYEQYF
>TRBV12-3/TRBV12-4|TRBD2|few|TRBJ2-1
TGTGCCAGCAGTCCCCAGACTAGCGGGGGGTCGCGTGAGCAGTTCTTC
CASSPQTSGGSREQFF
>TRBV2|TRBD1|few|TRBJ2-7
TGTGCCAGCAGGCCCCAGGGGGTCTACGAGCAGTACTTC
CASRPQGVYEQYF
>TRBV20-1|-|many|TRBJ2-2
TGCAGTGCTAGTCCCGCCGGGGAGCTGTTTTTT
CSASPAGELFF
>TRBV7-9|-|few|TRBJ2-1
TGTGCCAGCAGCTTTAAGATGGCGATCCCTTCTCTTTACAATGAGCAGTTCTTC
CASSFKMAIPSLYNEQFF
>TRBV5-1|-|-|TRBJ2-1
TGCGCCAGCAGCTTGGTCCTTACTAGGGGCAATGAGCAGTTCTTC
CASSLVLTRGNEQFF
>TRBV6-6|TRBD1|-|TRBJ1-2
TGTGCCAGCAGTTACTCGACAGGGGGCCTTGGCTACACCTTC
CASSYSTGGLGYTF
>TRBV20-1|-|-|TRBJ2-7
TGCAGTGCCCGGGGGCGGTTCGAGCAGTACTTC
CSARGRFEQYF
>TRBV20-1|TRBD1|few|TRBJ1-2
TGCAGTGCGCGGGGCGAGACAGGGTCTAATTGGGGCTACACCTTC
CSARGETGSNWGYTF
>TRBV24-1|-|few|TRBJ2-3
TGTGCCACCAGTGATCCCTCGAGGGTTCATACGCAGTATTTT
CATSDPSRVHTQYF
>TRBV7-2|-|many|TRBJ1-4
TGTGCCAGCAGCTCCTCGTTGTCTGAAAAACTGTTTTTT
CASSSSLSEKLFF
>TRBV7-9|-|-|TRBJ1-2
TGTGCCAGCAGCTTAGGCGGTAGCTTAGGGTATGGCTACACCTTC
CASSLGGSLGYGYTF
>TRBV6-1|-|-|TRBJ1-2
TGTGCCAGCAGTCGATTAGACAGTCCCGGTATGAGACCGGGTGGCTACACCTTC
CASSRLDSPGMRPGGYTF
>TRBV11-2|TRBD2|many|TRBJ2-5
TGTGCCAGCAGCTGGGGACTAGCACAAGAGACCCAGTACTTC
CASSWGLAQETQYF
>TRBV12-3/TRBV12-4|TRBD1|few|TRBJ2-7
TGTGCCAGCAGTTATGAGACAGGGGGCGAGCAGTACTTC
CASSYETGGEQYF
>TRBV5-1|-|few|TRBJ1-1
TGCGCCAGCAGCTGGCTACCCGCTGCCACTGAAGCTTTCTTT
CASSWLPAATEAFF
>TRBV4-3|TRBD2|many|TRBJ2-2
TGCGCCAGCAGCCACGGTAGCGGGGGGGCTAGGATCGGGGAGCTGTTTTTT
CASSHGSGGARIGELFF